This T cell receptor (beta chain) comes out of a study of read filtering for tumor transcriptome and immune sequencing. The library was built from 400 ng RNA with molecular barcoded adaptors for alpha/delta and beta/gamma chains. Each CDR3 protein gets one entry after TCRdb re-called the reads with MiXCR. Seen here are about 60,000 distinct CDR3 sequences, approximately 14% observed once, and the top ten hold roughly 45%. Every patient had bone marrow sampled while the disease was active. The germline V gene has CDR1 MNHNS and CDR2 SASEGT. This CDR3 is built from 14 residues. Study results and limitations: Single-read clonotypes: roughly 86% of IR-seq clonotypes (about 3.5% of reads), 60% to 75% of RNA-seq clonotypes (44.6% of reads). IR-seq and RNA-seq agreed better without single-read clonotypes.

This clonotype was detected only once. Its antigen is undetermined. With only one base between it and a far larger clone, this is likely a read error. This chain uses TRBV6-1 with TRBJ1-1; the D gene is possibly TRBD1 (5 bases). Source material: a population of CD138-negative cells sorted from bone marrow. This TCR was sampled from a donor over 35 with multiple myeloma. The CDR3 DNA reads TGTGCCAGCAGTTACAACGGGGGGAACACTGAAGCTTCCTTT. This sequence encodes CASSYNGGNTEASF.